This TCR beta chain emerged from a study of T-cell memory formation after mild COVID-19. Study information: Among the donors, TCR clusters were largely specific to each donor.

Germline V lookup: CDR1 LGHNA, CDR2 YSLEER. The V gene end was trimmed by 1 base and the J gene end by 0 bases; junction bases not matched to a gene: 5. There are 16 residues in the CDR3. Regarding the study as a whole: The second-wave clones peaking on day 37 were not confirmed as SARS-CoV-2-specific. Pre-infection memory showed some responding clones, and this suggested that cross-reactive memory joined. Contracting clones from day 15 to 85 showed balanced CD4/CD8; later expanders favored CD4+.

This clonotype was counted only a few times. Its cognate antigen is unknown. TCRdb fed the 5' RACE reads into MiXCR, producing one record per CDR3 protein. Counted here are 470,000 or so distinct CDR3 sequences, about 20% occurring once; the ten biggest clones make up 9% to 15%. The V gene is TRBV4-3, the J gene TRBJ2-7, with 8 bases aligning to TRBD2. Sequenced: PBMCs or a T cell subset sorted from them (not recorded which). This clonotype was sampled from an adult woman who had mild COVID-19 (a few samples of this study predate the infection). Cell type and time point are not known. The DNA of the CDR3 is TGCGCCAGCAGCCAAGTACTAGCGGAGAGCTCCTACGAGCAGTACTTC. This encodes CASSQVLAESSYEQYF.